This T cell receptor beta chain was documented in a study of blood T cell repertoires in COVID-19. Study-wide background: Samples taken during acute and convalescent COVID-19 were collected in the United States, Italy and Spain.

This clone was detected only once. Sequencing was performed with immunoSEQ multiplex PCR; in TCRdb, only in-frame clones are kept and a portion is missing. Among about 90,000 clones listed, about 90% were seen once. This CDR3 is 15 amino acids long. The germline CDR1 and CDR2 sequences are SGHVS and FNYEAQ. The V segment lost 1 base and the J segment 5 bases; nucleotides outside the gene matches: 4. The sample consisted of peripheral blood. This chain joins TRBV7-6 and TRBJ2-3, with TRBD2 matching 9 bases. The sequence derives from a man between 50 and 59 years old with COVID-19, enrolled during active disease. The CDR3 DNA follows: TGTGCCAGCAGCTTAGGCGCGGGGGGGCTAGATACGCAGTATTTT. Protein product: CASSLGAGGLDTQYF.